This T cell receptor beta chain was recorded in a study of cytomegalovirus exposure and HLA in healthy donors. This clone was picked up a small number of times. Its antigen is unidentified. This CDR3 is built from 14 residues. Germline CDR1 and CDR2: MNHEY and SVGAGI. V was pared by 5 bases and J by 3 bases, with 7 bases of the junction left unmatched. The method was immunoSEQ multiplex PCR; TCRdb's version includes in-frame clones alone and lacks a portion of them. Seen here are about 63,000 clones, about 89% observed once, and the top ten hold 1.2%. Study-wide points: Most observed TCR sequences were rare, whereas some public TCRs were detected in many donors.

The genes are TRBV6-5 and TRBJ2-7, with TRBD1 matching 7 bases. The sequenced material came from PBMCs. This clonotype was sampled from a woman aged 18-35 years in good health and CMV-seronegative. DNA for the CDR3: TGTGCCAGCAGTAAATACAGGGGAAGCTACGAGCAGTACTTC. Protein: CASSKYRGSYEQYF.